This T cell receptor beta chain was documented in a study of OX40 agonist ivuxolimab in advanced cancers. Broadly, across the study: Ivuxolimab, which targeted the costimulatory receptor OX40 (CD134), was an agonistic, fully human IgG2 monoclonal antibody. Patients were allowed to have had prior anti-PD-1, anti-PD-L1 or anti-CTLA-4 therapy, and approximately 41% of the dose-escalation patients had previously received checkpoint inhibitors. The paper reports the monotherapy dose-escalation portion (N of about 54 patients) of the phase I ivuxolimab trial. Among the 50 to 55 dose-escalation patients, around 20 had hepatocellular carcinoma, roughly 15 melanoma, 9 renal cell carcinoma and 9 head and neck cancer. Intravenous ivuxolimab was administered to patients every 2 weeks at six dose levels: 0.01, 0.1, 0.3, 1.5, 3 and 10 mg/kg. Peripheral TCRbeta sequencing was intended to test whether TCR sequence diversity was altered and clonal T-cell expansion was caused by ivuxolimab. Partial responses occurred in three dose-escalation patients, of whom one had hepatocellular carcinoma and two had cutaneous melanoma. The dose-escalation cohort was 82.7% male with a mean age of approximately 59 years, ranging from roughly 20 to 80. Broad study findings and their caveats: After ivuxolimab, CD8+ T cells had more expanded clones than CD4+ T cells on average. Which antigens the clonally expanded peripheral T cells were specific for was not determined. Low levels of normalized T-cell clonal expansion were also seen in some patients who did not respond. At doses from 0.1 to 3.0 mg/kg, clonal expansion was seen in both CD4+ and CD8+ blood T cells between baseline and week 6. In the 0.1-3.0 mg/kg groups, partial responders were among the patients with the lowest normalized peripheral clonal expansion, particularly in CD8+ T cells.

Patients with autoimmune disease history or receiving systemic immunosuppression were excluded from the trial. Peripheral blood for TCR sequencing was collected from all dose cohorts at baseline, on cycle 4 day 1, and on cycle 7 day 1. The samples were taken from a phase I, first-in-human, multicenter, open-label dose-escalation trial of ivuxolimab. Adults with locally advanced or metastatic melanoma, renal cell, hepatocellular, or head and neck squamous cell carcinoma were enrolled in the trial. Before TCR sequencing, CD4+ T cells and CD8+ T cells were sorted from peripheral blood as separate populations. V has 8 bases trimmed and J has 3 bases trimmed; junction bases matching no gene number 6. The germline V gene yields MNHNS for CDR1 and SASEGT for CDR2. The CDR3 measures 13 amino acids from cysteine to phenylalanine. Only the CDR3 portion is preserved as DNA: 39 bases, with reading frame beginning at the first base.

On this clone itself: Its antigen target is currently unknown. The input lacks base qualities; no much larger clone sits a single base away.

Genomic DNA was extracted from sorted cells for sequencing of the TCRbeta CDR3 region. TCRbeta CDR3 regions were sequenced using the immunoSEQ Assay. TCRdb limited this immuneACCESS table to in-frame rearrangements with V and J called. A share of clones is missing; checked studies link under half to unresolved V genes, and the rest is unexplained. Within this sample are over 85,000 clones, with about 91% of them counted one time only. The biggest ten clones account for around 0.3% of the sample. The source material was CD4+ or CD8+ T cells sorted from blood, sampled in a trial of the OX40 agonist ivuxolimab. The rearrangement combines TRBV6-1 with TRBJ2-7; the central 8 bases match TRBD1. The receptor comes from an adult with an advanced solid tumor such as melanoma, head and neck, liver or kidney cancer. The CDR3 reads CASGRQGRYEQYF. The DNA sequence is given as TGTGCCAGCGGCAGACAGGGGCGCTACGAGCAGTACTTC.